This T cell receptor beta chain was sequenced during a study of tumor-infiltrating lymphocytes in oesophageal squamous cell carcinoma. This clonotype has only a few counts. TCRdb reprocessed the PCR reads with MiXCR, giving one entry per CDR3 protein. The sample lists 15,000 to 20,000 distinct CDR3 sequences; around 43% were seen once. The CDR3 has 15 residues. From germline, CDR1 is SGHRS and CDR2 YFSETQ. J lost 10 bases, V lost 2 bases, and 9 bases had no gene match. Sequenced material: normal esophageal tissue next to the tumor. J is TRBJ1-1 and V is TRBV5-1; 12 bases map to TRBD1. The clonotype originates from a female donor with esophageal squamous cell carcinoma. CDR3 protein: CASSFSGTGGERAFF. CDR3 DNA: TGCGCCAGCAGCTTTTCCGGGACAGGGGGCGAAAGAGCTTTCTTT.